These 32 T cell receptor beta chains came from one sample sequenced in a study of blood T cell repertoires in COVID-19. Repertoires were generated with immunoSEQ multiplex PCR, while TCRdb's copy carries only in-frame clones and drops some. The repertoire holds fewer than 250,000 clones, with less than 90% as singletons. The sequenced sample consisted of peripheral blood. The receptors derive from a woman between 50 and 59 years old with acute or convalescent COVID-19.

This clone showed up just once. The chain joins TRBV11-2 to TRBJ2-4; 13 nucleotides match TRBD2. V lost 5 bases, J lost 6 bases, and 10 bases stayed unmatched. The CDR3 sequence is 17 residues long. CDR1 SGHAT and CDR2 FQNNGV come from the germline V gene. CDR3 amino acids: CASSTWTSGSSGNIQYF. The CDR3 DNA reads as TGTGCCAGCAGCACCTGGACTAGCGGGAGTTCCGGAAACATTCAGTACTTC.

The genes are TRBV5-1 and TRBJ1-1, with D possibly TRBD1 on 6 matching bases. The CDR3 sequence is 13 residues long. The V end lost 1 base, the J end lost 5 bases, and 9 bases lay between the germline ends. Germline V gene data show CDR1 as SGHRS and CDR2 as YFSETQ. The CDR3 DNA follows: TGCGCCAGCAGCTTGCAGGGGATGACTGAAGCTTTCTTT. Translation gives CASSLQGMTEAFF. The full variable domain, completed using reference TRBV5-1 and TRBJ1-1, is KAGVTQTPRYLIKTRGQQVTLSCSPISGHRSVSWYQQTPGQGLQFLFEYFSETQRNKGNFPGRFSGRQFSNSRSEMNVSTLELGDSALYLCASSLQGMTEAFFGQGTRLTVV.

The V gene is TRBV11-2, the J gene TRBJ2-3, with a possible D match to TRBD2 (5 bases). V was trimmed by 5 bases and J by 0 bases, leaving 21 bases between them. Germline CDR1 is SGHAT and CDR2 is FQNNGV. The CDR3 contains 18 residues. The CDR3 DNA follows: TGTGCCAGCAGCCCCCCCTTGGACTGGCCAGCCAGCACAGATACGCAGTATTTT. Protein: CASSPPLDWPASTDTQYF.

The chain combines TRBV9 with TRBJ1-2, with TRBD1 matching 9 bases. This CDR3 contains 15 residues. Germline-derived CDR1 and CDR2 are SGDLS and YYNGEE. The ends lost 4 bases at V and 3 bases at J; junction bases unmatched: 7. The CDR3 bases are TGTGCCAGCAGCCCCGACAGGGGGATGCACTATGGCTACACCTTC. Its protein is CASSPDRGMHYGYTF.

This sequence joins TRBV24-1 and TRBJ1-2, with TRBD1 matching over 8 bases. From germline, CDR1 is KGHDR and CDR2 SFDVKD. CDR3 length: 13 residues. Trimming cost V 7 bases and J 8 bases; bases outside gene matches: 8. DNA of the CDR3: TGTGCCACCAGACAGGGGGACTTTGGCGGCTACACCTTC. Residues: CATRQGDFGGYTF.

This clone has just one count. The chain carries TRBV5-4 and TRBJ1-4; D is uncertain. The CDR3 has 13 residues. Germline lookup yields CDR1 SGHNT and CDR2 YYREEE (reference sequence). Between the trimmed V and J ends, which lost 4 bases and 5 bases, there was a span of 9 bases. The DNA for the CDR3 is TGTGCCAGCAGCGACGGGGTGAATGAAAAACTGTTTTTT. Its protein product is CASSDGVNEKLFF.

This clone was found once. The chain combines TRBV10-3 with TRBJ1-1; D perhaps matches TRBD1 (6 bases). The CDR3 is made up of 13 amino acids. The germline V gene encodes CDR1 ENHRY and CDR2 SYGVKD. The V end lost 4 bases, the J end lost 7 bases, and 13 bases lay between the germline ends. CDR3 in DNA: TGTGCCATCAGTGGCCACAGGGAGGGTGAAGCTTTCTTT. This encodes CAISGHREGEAFF.

The chain employs TRBV7-2 and TRBJ2-7; 8 nucleotides line up with TRBD1. The CDR3 loop spans 15 amino acids. From germline, CDR1 is SGHTA and CDR2 FQGNSA. The junction had 9 bases not matched to a gene; V was cut back by 3 bases and J by 5 bases. CDR3: CASSFPGQVNNEQYF. DNA for the CDR3: TGTGCCAGCAGCTTTCCGGGACAGGTTAATAACGAGCAGTACTTC.

The V call is TRBV9, the J call TRBJ2-1, with 7 positions matching TRBD2. CDR1 is SGDLS, CDR2 YYNGEE, per germline. This CDR3 spans 15 amino acids. V was clipped by 0 bases and J by 8 bases; unmatched bases: 8. This chain's CDR3 is CASSVVGEGSDEQFF. CDR3 sequence (DNA): TGTGCCAGCAGCGTAGTGGGGGAGGGTTCCGATGAGCAGTTCTTC.

In its sample, this clone was seen once. CDR3 DNA sequence: TGTGCCAGCTCTGAACAGGGGTTGGACACTGAAGCTTTCTTT. As protein: CASSEQGLDTEAFF. The chain couples TRBV18 to TRBJ1-1; 7 nucleotides match TRBD1. The CDR3 loop spans 14 amino acids. Germline V gene lookup returns CDR1 KGHSH and CDR2 LQKENI. The J segment lost 3 bases and the V segment lost 6 bases, leaving 7 bases of the junction unmatched.

The rearrangement joins TRBV18 to TRBJ1-6; tentatively, D is TRBD1 (6 bases). The germline gives CDR1 KGHSH, CDR2 LQKENI. The CDR3 totals 15 residues. V dropped 3 bases and J dropped 7 bases, with 13 bases sitting between them. CDR3 sequence reads: CASSPSTGRNSPLHF. The CDR3, as DNA: TGTGCCAGCTCACCCTCGACAGGTCGGAATTCACCCCTCCACTTT.

This clone occurred once. The genes are TRBV5-1 and TRBJ1-1, with TRBD1 as a possible D gene (5 bases). Trimming removed 5 bases from V and 2 bases from J, with 13 bases in between. The germline gives CDR1 SGHRS, CDR2 YFSETQ. This CDR3 is 14 amino acids long. As DNA, the CDR3 is TGCGCCAGCAGGCCCGCAGGGCTTAACACTGAAGCTTTCTTT. Residues: CASRPAGLNTEAFF.

This clone was seen only once. The gene calls are TRBV6-2 or TRBV6-3 and TRBJ2-7, with D possibly matching TRBD2 (5 bases). The V and J ends lost 5 bases and 4 bases respectively, with 9 bases between them. Germline V gives CDR1 MNHEY, CDR2 SVGEGT. This CDR3 spans 12 amino acids. The CDR3 sequence: CASSRTDYEQYF. CDR3 sequence (DNA): TGTGCCAGCAGTCGGACTGATTACGAGCAGTACTTC.

The chain has TRBV2 and TRBJ1-6; no reliable D call. CDR1 is SNHLY and CDR2 is FYNNEI in the germline V gene. With 10 bases removed from V and 6 bases from J, the gap between germline ends came to 16 bases. CDR3 length: 14 residues. In nucleotides, the CDR3 is TGTGCCACCTCCACTTGGAGGAGTAATTCACCCCTCCACTTT. Amino acid sequence: CATSTWRSNSPLHF.

This clone was counted a few times. The chain recombines TRBV27 with TRBJ1-4; D is undetermined. Germline V CDR1 and CDR2: MNHEY, SMNVEV (reference sequence). The CDR3 runs 14 residues. Trimming left V 5 bases short and J 0 bases short, with 7 bases between. The DNA of the CDR3 is TGTGCCAGCAGTATCGGGACAACTAATGAAAAACTGTTTTTT. Amino acid sequence: CASSIGTTNEKLFF.

This chain joins TRBV2 and TRBJ1-1, with D possibly matching TRBD1 (6 bases). V lost 3 bases and J 4 bases, leaving 18 bases between the germline ends. Germline values: CDR1 SNHLY, CDR2 FYNNEI. The CDR3 is made up of 16 amino acids. The CDR3 protein is CASSDQGQGPATEAFF. The CDR3 DNA sequence: TGTGCCAGCAGTGACCAGGGGCAGGGGCCCGCCACTGAAGCTTTCTTT.

The chain recombines TRBV11-2 with TRBJ1-2; D possibly corresponds to TRBD1 (5 bases). Germline V gives CDR1 SGHAT, CDR2 FQNNGV. Trimming left V 1 base short and J 2 bases short, with 8 bases between. The CDR3 length is 14 residues. The CDR3 spells CASSLVAGNYGYTF. CDR3 coding DNA: TGTGCCAGCAGCTTAGTCGCAGGGAACTATGGCTACACCTTC. The whole variable domain, filled in from reference TRBV11-2 and TRBJ1-2, reads EAGVAQSPRYKIIEKRQSVAFWCNPISGHATLYWYQQILGQGPKLLIQFQNNGVVDDSQLPKDRFSAERLKGVDSTLKIQPAKLEDSAVYLCASSLVAGNYGYTFGSGTRLTVV.

As to this clone: Other nucleotide sequences from this sample produce the same CDR3. CDR3 DNA: TGTGCCAGCAGCGTAGGGGGGCCCACCGATACGCAGTATTTT. Amino acid sequence: CASSVGGPTDTQYF. This sequence joins TRBV9 and TRBJ2-3; TRBD1 is a possible D gene (6 bases). CDR3 length: 14 amino acids. Germline CDR1 SGDLS, CDR2 YYNGEE. Trimming pared 0 bases from V and 6 bases from J, leaving 11 bases between. Complete variable domain (other parts from reference TRBV9 and TRBJ2-3): DSGVTQTPKHLITATGQRVTLRCSPRSGDLSVYWYQQSLDQGLQFLIQYYNGEERAKGNILERFSAQQFPDLHSELNLSSLELGDSALYFCASSVGGPTDTQYFGPGTRLTVL.

The chain uses TRBV24-1 and TRBJ1-2, with D uncertain. Per germline, CDR1 KGHDR and CDR2 SFDVKD. The V gene lost 4 bases and the J gene lost 8 bases, with 13 bases spanning the gap. This CDR3 region has 13 residues. This CDR3 is CATSDPPHIGYTF. The CDR3 DNA reads TGTGCCACCAGTGACCCGCCCCACATCGGCTACACCTTC.

This clone was picked up one time. The rearrangement links TRBV18 to TRBJ2-7, with D possibly matching TRBD1 (6 bases). The germline V and J ends were trimmed by 4 bases and 2 bases, with 15 bases remaining between them. Germline CDR1 KGHSH, CDR2 LQKENI. There are 15 residues in the CDR3. The CDR3 DNA follows: TGTGCCAGCTCACTCGGACAGAGCCTAACCTACGAGCAGTACTTC. This translates into CASSLGQSLTYEQYF.

J is TRBJ2-2 and V is TRBV30; tentative D call: TRBD2 (5 bases). Germline assignment: CDR1 GTSNPN and CDR2 SVGIG (reference sequence). Trimming shortened V by 1 base and J by 4 bases, and 10 bases separated the two germline ends. CDR3 size: 14 residues. As DNA, the CDR3 is TGTGCCTGGAGTGGAAGGGCGGGCACCGGGGAGCTGTTTTTT. Translated, it gives CAWSGRAGTGELFF.

The V gene is TRBV7-9, the J gene TRBJ2-1; a weak D match, TRBD1 (5 bases). CDR3 length: 14 amino acids. The germline gives CDR1 SEHNR, CDR2 FQNEAQ (reference sequence). Trimming took 1 base from V and 5 from J, leaving 9 bases between them. The CDR3 spells CASSLGGMDNEQFF. The CDR3 DNA follows: TGTGCCAGCAGCTTAGGGGGCATGGACAATGAGCAGTTCTTC. Drawing the rest from reference TRBV7-9 and TRBJ2-1, the complete variable domain is DTGVSQNPRHKITKRGQNVTFRCDPISEHNRLYWYRQTLGQGPEFLTYFQNEAQLEKSRLLSDRFSAERPKGSFSTLEIQRTEQGDSAMYLCASSLGGMDNEQFFGPGTRLTVL.

The chain couples TRBV11-3 to TRBJ2-2; no reliable D call. Trimming shortened V by 1 base and J by 8 bases, and 2 bases separated the two germline ends. This CDR3 spans 11 amino acids. CDR1 is SGHNT, CDR2 YENEEA, per germline. This chain's CDR3 is CASSLAGELFF. Written as DNA, the CDR3 is TGTGCCAGCAGCTTAGCAGGGGAGCTGTTTTTT.

The chain joins TRBV27 to TRBJ2-3, with unresolved D. This CDR3 has 13 amino acids. Per the germline V gene, CDR1 is MNHEY and CDR2 is SMNVEV (reference sequence). V was clipped by 0 bases and J by 5 bases, with 6 bases between them. For the CDR3, the DNA is TGTGCCAGCAGTTTATCGTACAGAGATACGCAGTATTTT. It translates to CASSLSYRDTQYF.

The chain couples TRBV9 to TRBJ2-1; 12 bases fit TRBD2. Unmatched junction bases numbered 5, after V lost 2 bases and J lost 8 bases. Germline CDR1 is SGDLS and CDR2 is YYNGEE. The CDR3 has 15 residues. CDR3 residues: CASSVLAGGIYEQFF. The CDR3 nucleotides read TGTGCCAGCAGCGTTCTAGCGGGGGGGATCTATGAGCAGTTCTTC.

The chain combines TRBV5-4 with TRBJ2-7; 14 bases line up with TRBD2. Germline V lookup: CDR1 SGHNT, CDR2 YYREEE (reference sequence). The CDR3 loop spans 15 amino acids. Trimming at V came to 3 bases and at J to 3 bases, leaving 2 bases not matched to a gene. The CDR3 loop is CASSSGTSGSYEQYF. In DNA form, the CDR3 reads TGTGCCAGCAGCTCAGGGACTAGCGGGAGCTACGAGCAGTACTTC.

This chain links TRBV5-6 with TRBJ2-7; 8 nucleotides line up with TRBD1. Germline V CDR1 and CDR2: SGHDT, YYEEEE. V lost 0 bases, J lost 2 bases, and 10 bases stayed unmatched. The CDR3 totals 17 residues. CDR3 residues: CASSLAGGQGIPYEQYF. In DNA form, the CDR3 reads TGTGCCAGCAGCTTGGCCGGTGGACAGGGAATCCCCTACGAGCAGTACTTC. Based on the CDR3 plus reference TRBV5-6 and TRBJ2-7, the full variable domain is DAGVTQSPTHLIKTRGQQVTLRCSPKSGHDTVSWYQQALGQGPQFIFQYYEEEERQRGNFPDRFSGHQFPNYSSELNVNALLLGDSALYLCASSLAGGQGIPYEQYFGPGTRLTVT.

As regards this clone: Distinct nucleotide sequences in the sample also encode this CDR3. The V and J genes are TRBV6-5 and TRBJ2-7; 12 nucleotides agree with TRBD1. The germline CDR1 and CDR2 sequences are MNHEY and SVGAGI. The V and J ends lost 5 bases and 4 bases, in that order; junction bases with no gene match: 3. CDR3 size: 14 residues. The DNA for the CDR3 is TGTGCCAGCAGTAGGGACAGGGGGCTGTACGAGCAGTACTTC. It yields the protein CASSRDRGLYEQYF.

The chain is built from TRBV4-3 and TRBJ2-7; D may be TRBD2 (5 bases). The CDR3 sequence is 14 residues long. V gave up 5 bases and J gave up 0 bases, with 11 bases separating them. The germline V gene encodes CDR1 LGHNA and CDR2 YSLEER. CDR3 sequence (DNA): TGCGCCAGCAGCGGAGGCCTCGGCTCCTACGAGCAGTACTTC. Encoded protein: CASSGGLGSYEQYF.

The genes are TRBV5-1 and TRBJ2-7; 10 bases agree with TRBD1. CDR1 SGHRS and CDR2 YFSETQ come from the germline V gene. The CDR3 has 16 residues. V shed 4 bases and J 3 bases; nucleotides not matched to a gene: 10. CDR3 coding DNA: TGCGCCAGCAGCACTGGACAGGGGGGAGAGGGCTACGAGCAGTACTTC. Its translation is CASSTGQGGEGYEQYF.

The V call is TRBV19, the J call TRBJ2-3; 12 nucleotides align to TRBD1. The J segment lost 5 bases and the V segment lost 3 bases, leaving 12 bases of the junction unmatched. Germline V gene lookup returns CDR1 LNHDA and CDR2 SQIVND (reference sequence). This CDR3 contains 18 residues. The CDR3 DNA sequence: TGTGCCAGTAGTATTGGGTTGTGGGACAGGGGGCGAGGAGATACGCAGTATTTT. It specifies CASSIGLWDRGRGDTQYF.

CDR3 amino acids: CASSPAGFGASYGYTF. The CDR3 DNA reads as TGTGCCAGTAGCCCGGCCGGTTTTGGGGCTTCGTATGGCTACACCTTC. The V gene is TRBV19, the J gene TRBJ1-2; perhaps TRBD1 as D (5 bases). Germline V lookup: CDR1 LNHDA, CDR2 SQIVND (reference sequence). This CDR3 is built from 16 residues. V lost 6 bases, J lost 5 bases, and 22 bases lay in between.